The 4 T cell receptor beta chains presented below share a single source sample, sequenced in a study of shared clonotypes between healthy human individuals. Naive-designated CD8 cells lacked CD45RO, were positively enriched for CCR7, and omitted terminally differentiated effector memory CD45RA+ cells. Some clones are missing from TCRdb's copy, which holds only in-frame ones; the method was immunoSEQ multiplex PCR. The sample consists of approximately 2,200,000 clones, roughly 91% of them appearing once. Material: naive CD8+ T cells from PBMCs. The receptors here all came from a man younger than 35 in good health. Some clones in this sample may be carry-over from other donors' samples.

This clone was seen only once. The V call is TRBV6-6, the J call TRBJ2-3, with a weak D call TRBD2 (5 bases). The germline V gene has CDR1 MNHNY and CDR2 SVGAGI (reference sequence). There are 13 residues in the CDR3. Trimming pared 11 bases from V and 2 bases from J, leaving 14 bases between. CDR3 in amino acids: CALRDYFTDTQYF. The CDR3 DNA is TGTGCCCTCAGAGACTACTTCACAGATACGCAGTATTTT.

CDR3 nucleotides: TGTGCCAGCAGTTTATCAGCGGGACACCTAGGAGAAAAACTGTTTTTT. It specifies CASSLSAGHLGEKLFF. The chain carries TRBV27 and TRBJ1-4, with D possibly TRBD1 on 6 matching bases. V shed 0 bases and J shed 8 bases, with 16 bases lying between them. The CDR3 is made up of 16 amino acids. Germline V gene sequence: CDR1 MNHEY, CDR2 SMNVEV (reference sequence).

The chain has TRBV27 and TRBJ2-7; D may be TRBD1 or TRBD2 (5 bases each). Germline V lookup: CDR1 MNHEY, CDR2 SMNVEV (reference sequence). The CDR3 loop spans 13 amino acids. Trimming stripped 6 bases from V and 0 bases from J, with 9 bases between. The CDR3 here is CASRPGTSYEQYF. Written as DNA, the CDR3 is TGTGCCAGCAGACCCGGGACCTCCTACGAGCAGTACTTC.

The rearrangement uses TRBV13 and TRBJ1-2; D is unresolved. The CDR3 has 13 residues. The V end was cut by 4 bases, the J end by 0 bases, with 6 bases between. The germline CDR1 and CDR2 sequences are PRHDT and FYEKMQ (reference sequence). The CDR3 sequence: CASSSGANYGYTF. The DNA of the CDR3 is TGTGCCAGCAGCTCCGGGGCTAACTATGGCTACACCTTC.